This TCR beta chain was found in a study of shared clonotypes between healthy human individuals. Only in-frame clones appear in the TCRdb table, and some are missing; sequencing was by immunoSEQ multiplex PCR. The table shows fewer than 1 million clones, with around 96% occurring only once. Naive-designated CD8 cells lacked CD45RO, were positively enriched for CCR7, and omitted terminally differentiated effector memory CD45RA+ cells. The germline CDR1 and CDR2 sequences are SGHRS and YFSETQ. Trimming took 0 bases from V and 7 from J, leaving 14 bases between them. The CDR3 has 15 residues. The chain is built from TRBV5-1 and TRBJ1-5; perhaps TRBD1 as D (5 bases). Sequencing was carried out using naive CD8+ T cells sorted from blood. The TCR was taken from a man aged 30 to 45 in good health. The CDR3 coding sequence is TGCGCCAGCAGCTTGGCCCCTGGGGCTGGCCAGCCCCAGCATTTT. Translated: CASSLAPGAGQPQHF.